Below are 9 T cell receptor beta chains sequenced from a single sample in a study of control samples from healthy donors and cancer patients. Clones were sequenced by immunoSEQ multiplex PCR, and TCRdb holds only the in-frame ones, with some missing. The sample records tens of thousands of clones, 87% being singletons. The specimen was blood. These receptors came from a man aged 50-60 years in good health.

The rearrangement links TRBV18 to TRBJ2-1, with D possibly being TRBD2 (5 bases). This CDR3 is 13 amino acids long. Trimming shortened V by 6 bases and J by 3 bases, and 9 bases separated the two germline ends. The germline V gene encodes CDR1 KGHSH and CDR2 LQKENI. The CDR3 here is CASSGIVYNEQFF. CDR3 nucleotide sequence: TGTGCCAGCTCCGGGATCGTCTACAATGAGCAGTTCTTC.

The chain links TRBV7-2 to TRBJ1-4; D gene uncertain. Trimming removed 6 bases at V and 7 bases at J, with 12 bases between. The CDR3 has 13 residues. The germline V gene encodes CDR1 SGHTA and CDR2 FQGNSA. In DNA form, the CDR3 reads TGTGCCAGCAGTCCCCCGAAGGCTGAAAAACTGTTTTTT. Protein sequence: CASSPPKAEKLFF.

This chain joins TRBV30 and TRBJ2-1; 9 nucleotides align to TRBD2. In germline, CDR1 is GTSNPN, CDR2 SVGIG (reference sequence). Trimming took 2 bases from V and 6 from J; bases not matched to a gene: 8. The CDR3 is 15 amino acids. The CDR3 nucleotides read TGTGCCTGGAGTAGAGGGACTAGCTTAGGCAATGAGCAGTTCTTC. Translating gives CAWSRGTSLGNEQFF.

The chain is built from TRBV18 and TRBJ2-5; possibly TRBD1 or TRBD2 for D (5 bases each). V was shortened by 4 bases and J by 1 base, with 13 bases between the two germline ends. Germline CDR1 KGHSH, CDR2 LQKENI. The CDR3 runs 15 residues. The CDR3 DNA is TGTGCCAGCTCACTGATGACTGGGACCCAAGAGACCCAGTACTTC. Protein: CASSLMTGTQETQYF.

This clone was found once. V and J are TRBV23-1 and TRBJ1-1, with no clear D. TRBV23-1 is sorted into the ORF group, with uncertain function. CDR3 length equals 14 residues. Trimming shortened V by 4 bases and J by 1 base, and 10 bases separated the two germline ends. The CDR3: CASSLPTSNTEAFF. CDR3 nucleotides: TGCGCCAGCAGTCTTCCGACATCGAACACTGAAGCTTTCTTT.

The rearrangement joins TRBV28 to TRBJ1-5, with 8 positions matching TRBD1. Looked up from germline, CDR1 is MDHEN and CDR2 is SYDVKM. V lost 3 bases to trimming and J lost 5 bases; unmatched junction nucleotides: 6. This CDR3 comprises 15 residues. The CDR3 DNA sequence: TGTGCCAGCAGTTTTGCAGGGGGCTTGCATCAGCCCCAGCATTTT. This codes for CASSFAGGLHQPQHF.

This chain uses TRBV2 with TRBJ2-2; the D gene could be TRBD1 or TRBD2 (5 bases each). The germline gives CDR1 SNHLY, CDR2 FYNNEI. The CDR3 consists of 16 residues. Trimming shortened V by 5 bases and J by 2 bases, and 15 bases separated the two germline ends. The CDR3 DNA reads TGTGCCAGCAGTTTCCGGGACGGAACAAACACCGGGGAGCTGTTTTTT. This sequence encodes CASSFRDGTNTGELFF.

The CDR3 bases are TGTGCCTGGAGTGTCGGGGGGGGCCAAGAGACCCAGTACTTC. Residues: CAWSVGGGQETQYF. The J gene is TRBJ2-5, the V gene TRBV30; 8 bases map to TRBD2. The V gene end was trimmed by 0 bases and the J gene end by 1 base; junction bases not matched to a gene: 1. The CDR3 totals 14 residues. Germline V gene sequence: CDR1 GTSNPN, CDR2 SVGIG (reference sequence). The variable domain in full, completed from reference TRBV30 and TRBJ2-5, reads SQTIHQWPATLVQPVGSPLSLECTVEGTSNPNLYWYRQAAGRGLQLLFYSVGIGQISSEVPQNLSASRPQDRQFILSSKKLLLSDSGFYLCAWSVGGGQETQYFGPGTRLLVL.

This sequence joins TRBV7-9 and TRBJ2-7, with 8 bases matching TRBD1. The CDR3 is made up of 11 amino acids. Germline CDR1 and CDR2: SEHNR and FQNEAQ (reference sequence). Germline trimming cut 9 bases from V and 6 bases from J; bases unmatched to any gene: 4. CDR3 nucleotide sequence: TGTGCCAGTACGACAGGGGCCGAGCAGTACTTC. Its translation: CASTTGAEQYF. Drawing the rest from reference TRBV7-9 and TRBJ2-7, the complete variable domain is DTGVSQNPRHKITKRGQNVTFRCDPISEHNRLYWYRQTLGQGPEFLTYFQNEAQLEKSRLLSDRFSAERPKGSFSTLEIQRTEQGDSAMYLCASTTGAEQYFGPGTRLTVT.